The rows below give T cell receptor beta chains drawn from one sample of a study of T cell repertoires in cytomegalovirus infection. TCRdb recomputed calls from the reads with MiXCR, one row per CDR3 protein. The table records 510,000 or so distinct CDR3 sequences, about a quarter of them present only once. The sequencing input was PBMCs. The receptors were gathered from a human donor in good health (CMV status not recorded). Some clones in this sample may be carry-over from other donors' samples. CDR3s include the opening cysteine and the closing phenylalanine or tryptophan. A D gene is named only where the DNA matches it firmly. Not every row has a clone size; where given, it reads once, few, many or a size class.

>TRBD1|NA|TRBV5-1|TRBJ1-2
CASSTGQDGYGYTF
TGCGCCAGCAGCACCGGACAGGACGGCTATGGCTACACCTTC
>NA|NA|TRBV6-1|TRBJ1-5
CASINTNSNQPQHF
TGTGCCAGCATTAATACGAATAGCAATCAGCCCCAGCATTTT
>NA|NA|TRBV11-2|TRBJ2-3
CASSLVLGGSTDTQYF
TGTGCCAGCAGCTTAGTTCTCGGCGGGAGCACAGATACGCAGTATTTT
>NA|NA|TRBV20-1|TRBJ2-7
CSARDTPMDEQYF
TGCAGTGCTAGAGATACCCCTATGGACGAGCAGTACTTC
>NA|few|TRBV20-1|TRBJ1-4
CSAKEGSNEKLFF
TGCAGTGCGAAGGAGGGATCTAATGAAAAACTGTTTTTT
>NA|NA|TRBV12-3/TRBV12-4|TRBJ2-1
CASSLGQGSHNEQFF
TGTGCCAGCAGTTTAGGGCAGGGTTCCCACAATGAGCAGTTCTTC
>TRBD1|many|TRBV12-3/TRBV12-4|TRBJ1-2
CASSPTGEHGYTF
TGTGCCAGCAGTCCTACAGGGGAGCATGGCTACACCTTC
>TRBD2|many|TRBV7-2|TRBJ2-1
CASSLLASGSSYNEQFF
TGTGCCAGCAGCTTATTGGCTAGCGGGAGTTCTTACAATGAGCAGTTCTTC
>TRBD1|few|TRBV29-1|TRBJ1-1
CSVGTGNEAFF
TGCAGCGTAGGGACAGGGAATGAAGCTTTCTTT
>TRBD1|few|TRBV6-2/TRBV6-3|TRBJ2-1
CASAKDRGRDEQFF
TGTGCCAGCGCAAAGGACAGGGGGCGTGATGAGCAGTTCTTC
>NA|many|TRBV7-9|TRBJ1-6
CASSLASNFSPLHF
TGTGCCAGCAGCTTAGCCTCAAATTTTTCACCCCTCCACTTT
>NA|many|TRBV7-2|TRBJ1-3
CASSLEGQLLSGNIYF
TGTGCCAGCAGCTTAGAAGGGCAGTTACTCTCTGGAAACATATATTTT
>TRBD2|many|TRBV7-2|TRBJ2-1
CASSLAPSGTNNEQFF
TGTGCCAGCAGCTTAGCCCCTAGCGGGACAAACAATGAGCAGTTCTTC
>TRBD2|NA|TRBV12-3/TRBV12-4|TRBJ2-7
CASSFGLASNYEQYF
TGTGCCAGCAGTTTTGGACTAGCGTCGAATTACGAGCAGTACTTC
>NA|NA|TRBV12-3/TRBV12-4|TRBJ2-1
CASSLPGGPHNEQFF
TGTGCCAGCAGTCTACCAGGGGGGCCCCACAATGAGCAGTTCTTC
>NA|NA|TRBV24-1|TRBJ2-1
CATSGAVYNEQFF
TGTGCCACCAGTGGGGCCGTCTACAATGAGCAGTTCTTC
>NA|few|TRBV28|TRBJ2-7
CASSEGGKYEQYF
TGTGCCAGCAGCGAGGGGGGTAAATACGAGCAGTACTTC
>NA|NA|TRBV19|TRBJ1-6
CVSSMDRAVGNSPLHF
TGTGTCAGTAGTATGGACCGGGCTGTGGGAAATTCACCCCTCCACTTT
>TRBD1|NA|TRBV5-5|TRBJ2-5
CATHPTGEYQETQYF
TGTGCCACCCACCCCACAGGGGAGTACCAAGAGACCCAGTACTTC
>NA|few|TRBV5-6|TRBJ2-2
CASSPGEWDTGELFF
TGTGCCAGCAGCCCCGGAGAGTGGGACACCGGGGAGCTGTTTTTT
>NA|NA|TRBV6-5|TRBJ1-5
CASSYSASLNQPQHF
TGTGCCAGCAGTTACTCAGCTTCCCTCAATCAGCCCCAGCATTTT
>NA|NA|TRBV5-1|TRBJ2-1
CASSLISSSYNEQFF
TGCGCCAGCAGCCTTATCTCTAGTTCCTACAATGAGCAGTTCTTC
>TRBD2|NA|TRBV6-8|TRBJ2-3
CASRGAGVRGTQYF
TGTGCCAGCAGGGGAGCGGGAGTGCGAGGTACGCAGTATTTT
>NA|NA|TRBV7-6|TRBJ2-1
CASSPREQFF
TGTGCCAGCAGCCCCAGGGAGCAGTTCTTC
>TRBD1|NA|TRBV2|TRBJ2-1
CASMKDRVSRPTDEQFF
TGTGCCAGCATGAAGGACAGGGTCAGCCGCCCTACGGATGAGCAGTTCTTC
>NA|NA|TRBV7-9|TRBJ2-4
CASSHENIQYF
TGTGCCAGCAGCCACGAAAACATTCAGTACTTC
>NA|NA|TRBV6-2/TRBV6-3|TRBJ2-5
CASSYGPRQETQYF
TGTGCCAGCAGTTACGGCCCTCGTCAAGAGACCCAGTACTTC
>NA|few|TRBV4-1|TRBJ2-7
CASSPEDSYYEQYF
TGCGCCAGCAGCCCCGAAGACAGTTACTACGAGCAGTACTTC
>NA|few|TRBV19|TRBJ2-3
CASRDWGDTQYF
TGTGCCAGTAGGGATTGGGGGGATACGCAGTATTTT
>TRBD2|many|TRBV7-2|TRBJ2-1
CASNLSGRSYNEQFF
TGTGCCAGCAACCTTAGCGGGAGGAGTTACAATGAGCAGTTCTTC
>TRBD1|NA|TRBV12-3/TRBV12-4|TRBJ1-4
CASSPGGFREKLFF
TGTGCCAGCAGTCCAGGGGGCTTTAGGGAAAAACTGTTTTTT
>NA|NA|TRBV27|TRBJ2-1
CASSPTSSPEQFF
TGTGCCAGCAGTCCGACTAGTTCCCCTGAGCAGTTCTTC
>TRBD2|NA|TRBV4-3|TRBJ2-6
CASSQDPQAGVTGANVLTF
TGCGCCAGCAGCCAAGATCCACAAGCGGGAGTAACTGGGGCCAACGTCCTGACTTTC
>TRBD1|few|TRBV6-1|TRBJ1-2
CASSEQGQGIYGYTF
TGTGCCAGCAGTGAACAGGGACAGGGAATCTATGGCTACACCTTC